These 15 T cell receptor beta chains were sequenced from one sample in a study of a mutant IDH1 vaccine in newly diagnosed glioma. TCRdb's table, derived via immunoSEQ multiplex PCR, lists solely in-frame clones and lacks some. The sample holds some 70,000 clones, 84% seen once. The antigens of these receptors remain unknown. Indicated time point: week 23, last vaccination. Vaccination used 300 ug of mutant IDH1 20-mer peptide per dose, with topical imiquimod. The starting material was PBMCs, obtained from a glioma patient whose treatment included an IDH1 peptide vaccine. Receptors were obtained from a man between 18 and 35 years old with glioma.

This rearrangement joins TRBV7-2 to TRBJ2-1; D remains unclear. The CDR3 is 13 residues long. V was shortened by 5 bases and J by 3 bases, with 8 bases between the two germline ends. Germline loops: CDR1 SGHTA, CDR2 FQGNSA. The CDR3 here is CASSLPLYNEQFF. The CDR3 DNA reads as TGTGCCAGCAGCCTCCCGCTCTACAATGAGCAGTTCTTC.

The V and J genes are TRBV4-1 and TRBJ1-4; D is perhaps TRBD1 (5 bases). CDR3 length: 19 residues. The germline V gene has CDR1 MGHRA and CDR2 YSYEKL. V lost 0 bases and J lost 6, with 23 bases in between. The CDR3 nucleotides are TGCGCCAGCAGCCAAGATCGTACTAAATCAGGGATGCGGGATGAAAAACTGTTTTTT. It specifies CASSQDRTKSGMRDEKLFF.

This clone was counted a single time. The V and J genes are TRBV9 and TRBJ2-2, with D possibly called TRBD1 or TRBD2 (5 bases each). Trimming shortened V by 1 base and J by 3 bases, and 10 bases separated the two germline ends. The CDR3 is 15 residues long. Looked up from germline, CDR1 is SGDLS and CDR2 is YYNGEE. The CDR3 spells CASSVWGSHTGELFF. In DNA, the CDR3 is TGTGCCAGCAGCGTATGGGGGTCGCACACCGGGGAGCTGTTTTTT.

V usage is TRBV6-6 and J usage is TRBJ1-5; TRBD1 is a possible D gene (5 bases). V lost 0 bases to trimming and J lost 12 bases, with 21 bases between them. Germline V lookup: CDR1 MNHNY, CDR2 SVGAGI (reference sequence). The CDR3 extends over 16 amino acids. DNA for the CDR3: TGTGCCAGCAGTTACTCGCAACAGGCGCTGTTACAAAACCAGCATTTT. This codes for CASSYSQQALLQNQHF.

The chain couples TRBV10-3 to TRBJ1-2, with TRBD1 as a possible D gene (6 bases). Trimming pared 2 bases from V and 6 bases from J, leaving 10 bases between. From germline, CDR1 is ENHRY and CDR2 SYGVKD. This CDR3 is 13 amino acids long. The CDR3 loop reads CAISEPNRDGYTF. The CDR3 DNA sequence: TGTGCCATCAGTGAGCCCAACAGGGATGGCTACACCTTC.

A few counts support this clone. The chain uses TRBV30 and TRBJ1-1; tentatively, D is TRBD1 (5 bases). The CDR3 spans 14 residues. V gave up 4 bases and J gave up 2 bases, with 14 bases separating them. Germline-derived CDR1 and CDR2 are GTSNPN and SVGIG (reference sequence). The DNA of the CDR3 is TGTGCCTGGATCCTTGGCAGGGTCAACACTGAAGCTTTCTTT. This encodes CAWILGRVNTEAFF.

This chain uses TRBV15 with TRBJ1-3; D not certain. This CDR3 spans 14 amino acids. Trimming took 0 bases from V and 2 from J, leaving 5 bases between them. The V gene's germline CDR1 is LNHNV and CDR2 YYDKDF (reference sequence). In DNA form, the CDR3 reads TGTGCCACCAGCAGAGAGATGACTGGAAACACCATATATTTT. Its protein product is CATSREMTGNTIYF.

The rearrangement links TRBV4-2 to TRBJ2-7, with TRBD2 matching over 10 bases. This CDR3 spans 17 amino acids. The V segment lost 3 bases and the J segment 3 bases; nucleotides outside the gene matches: 11. The germline V gene encodes CDR1 LGHNA and CDR2 YNFKEQ. The CDR3 nucleotides are TGTGCCAGCAGCCAGTTTTCTAGCGGGAGAATTTACTACGAGCAGTACTTC. Protein sequence: CASSQFSSGRIYYEQYF.

The chain is built from TRBV10-2 and TRBJ2-7; 7 bases are shared with TRBD1. The J segment lost 5 bases and the V segment lost 0 bases, leaving 4 bases of the junction unmatched. The CDR3 length is 14 residues. Germline V gives CDR1 WSHSY, CDR2 SAAADI. The CDR3 region has the DNA TGCGCCAGCAGTGAGTCAGACAGGGTCCACGAGCAGTACTTC. It translates to CASSESDRVHEQYF.

As to this clone: The germline gene is not matched at one end of the junction; a read error may be the cause. This chain links TRBV7-7 with TRBJ2-2, with 13 bases lining up with TRBD2. The CDR3 runs 19 residues. CDR1 is SSHAT, CDR2 FNYEAQ, per germline (reference sequence). CDR3 amino acids: CASSLFRRTSGSRTGELFF. DNA of the CDR3: TGTGCTAGCAGCTTATTCCGGAGGACTAGCGGGAGTCGGACCGGGGAGCTGTTTTTT.

The chain couples TRBV10-1 to TRBJ2-1, with D perhaps being TRBD1 or TRBD2 (5 bases each). The CDR3 has 16 residues. Trimming cost V 5 bases and J 8 bases, with 22 bases left between them. The germline V gene encodes CDR1 WNHNN and CDR2 SYGVQD (reference sequence). The CDR3 protein is CASSNPVRDHRDEQFF. In DNA, the CDR3 is TGCGCCAGCAGTAACCCGGTCCGGGACCACCGCGATGAGCAGTTCTTC.

This clone appeared a single time. The rearrangement joins TRBV27 to TRBJ2-5; TRBD2 might be the D (6 bases). Germline V gives CDR1 MNHEY, CDR2 SMNVEV (reference sequence). This CDR3 contains 16 residues. Trimming cost V 0 bases and J 2 bases, with 13 bases left between them. The CDR3 sequence: CASSLSWRGVQETQYF. In nucleotides, the CDR3 is TGTGCCAGCAGTTTATCGTGGAGGGGAGTTCAAGAGACCCAGTACTTC.

Concerning this clone itself: Relative to the germline gene, one junction end is altered; a read error may explain this. Different DNA sequences within this sample yield the same CDR3. The V gene is TRBV13, the J gene TRBJ2-7, with D perhaps matching TRBD1 (5 bases). This CDR3 is 13 amino acids long. Germline V gene lookup returns CDR1 PRHDT and CDR2 FYEKMQ (reference sequence). CDR3 DNA: TGTGCCAGCAGCCTAGGGGATTCCTACGAGCAGTACTTC. It encodes CASSLGDSYEQYF.

V gene TRBV7-3 combines with J gene TRBJ2-2; the D is unclear. The length of the CDR3 is 13 residues. Germline-derived CDR1 and CDR2 are SGHTA and FQGTGA. Trimming stripped 6 bases from V and 5 bases from J, with 10 bases between. CDR3 residues: CASSSSGTGELFF. In DNA form, the CDR3 reads TGTGCCAGCAGTTCCAGTGGGACCGGGGAGCTGTTTTTT.

The chain couples TRBV19 to TRBJ1-1; D is ambiguous. Per germline, CDR1 LNHDA and CDR2 SQIVND (reference sequence). There are 13 residues in the CDR3. V lost 9 bases and J 2 bases, leaving 13 bases between the germline ends. The CDR3 bases are TGTGCCAGCGGTAGGGCCCGCAACACTGAAGCTTTCTTT. The encoded protein is CASGRARNTEAFF.